This T cell receptor beta chain was profiled in a study of blood T cell repertoires in COVID-19. V was shortened by 2 bases and J by 6 bases, with 11 bases between the two germline ends. Germline V lookup: CDR1 KGHSH, CDR2 LQKENI. This CDR3 has 13 residues. Assay: immunoSEQ multiplex PCR; the TCRdb copy retains only in-frame clones and omits some. The data contain a few hundred thousand clones, roughly 80% of them singletons. The origin of this receptor is a woman of 80 years or more with acute or convalescent COVID-19. This chain connects TRBV18 to TRBJ2-7; TRBD1 is a possible D gene (6 bases). The sequenced sample was peripheral blood. The CDR3 DNA reads as TGTGCCAGCTCACCAATGTTCAGGGGCGAGCAGTACTTC. Amino acids: CASSPMFRGEQYF.